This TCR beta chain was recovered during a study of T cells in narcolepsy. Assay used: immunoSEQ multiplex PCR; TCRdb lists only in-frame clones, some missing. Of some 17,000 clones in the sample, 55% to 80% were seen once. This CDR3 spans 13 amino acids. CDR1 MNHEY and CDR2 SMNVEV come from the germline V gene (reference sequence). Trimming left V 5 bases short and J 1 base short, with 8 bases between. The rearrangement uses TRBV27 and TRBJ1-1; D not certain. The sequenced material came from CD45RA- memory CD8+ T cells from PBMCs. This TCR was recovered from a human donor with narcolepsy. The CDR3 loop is CASSLVRNTEAFF. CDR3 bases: TGTGCCAGCAGTCTGGTTCGGAACACTGAAGCTTTCTTT.